The 31 T cell receptor beta chains given below trace back to one sample, sequenced in a study of blood T cell repertoires in COVID-19 (dated by TCRdb to about 2020). The library was made by the immunoSEQ multiplex PCR assay. What TCRdb holds here is the immuneACCESS table cut down to in-frame rearrangements. Part of the clones is not present; checked against another copy, under half of the missing clones reflect an unresolved V gene, and the others are unexplained. The sample table shows under 50,000 clones, and 85% to 95% are seen once. Roughly 0.99% of the sample comes from the top ten. Specimen: peripheral blood. These receptor sequences come from a man between 60 and 70 years old with COVID-19, enrolled during active disease.

The genes are TRBV3-1 (or the pseudogene TRBV3-2) and TRBJ2-7; D perhaps matches TRBD1 (5 bases). The CDR3 loop spans 16 amino acids. Germline CDR1 LGHDT, CDR2 YNNKEL (reference sequence). Trimming shortened V by 1 base and J by 3 bases, and 16 bases separated the two germline ends. The CDR3 loop is CASSQVRDSQHYEQYF. CDR3 in DNA: TGTGCCAGCAGCCAAGTTCGTGACAGCCAGCACTACGAGCAGTACTTC.

The chain combines TRBV4-2 with TRBJ2-1; 10 bases align to TRBD2. The CDR3 is made up of 19 amino acids. Germline loops: CDR1 LGHNA, CDR2 YNFKEQ. J was trimmed by 5 bases and V by 0 bases; bases with no gene match: 13. The CDR3 loop is CASSQEYLSGTSADNEQFF. CDR3 in DNA: TGTGCCAGCAGCCAAGAGTACCTATCCGGGACTAGCGCTGACAATGAGCAGTTCTTC.

The chain links TRBV27 to TRBJ2-3; D perhaps matches TRBD2 (6 bases). Looked up from germline, CDR1 is MNHEY and CDR2 is SMNVEV (reference sequence). This CDR3 spans 14 amino acids. V lost 3 bases and J 2 bases, leaving 9 bases between the germline ends. DNA for the CDR3: TGTGCCAGCAGTTTGCGGAGGGCCACAGATACGCAGTATTTT. Amino acid sequence: CASSLRRATDTQYF.

This clone was seen once. V gene TRBV5-4 combines with J gene TRBJ1-6, with 8 bases matching TRBD1. The CDR3 runs 17 residues. The V gene end was trimmed by 0 bases and the J gene end by 5 bases; junction bases not matched to a gene: 7. Germline V CDR1 and CDR2: SGHNT, YYREEE (reference sequence). The chain's CDR3 is CASSLVARGHNNSPLHF. The CDR3 DNA reads as TGTGCCAGCAGCTTGGTTGCCAGGGGGCACAATAATTCACCCCTCCACTTT.

This clone has just one count. The chain employs TRBV27 and TRBJ1-4, with 7 bases identical to TRBD1. Germline values: CDR1 MNHEY, CDR2 SMNVEV (reference sequence). The V and J ends lost 5 bases and 7 bases, in that order; junction bases with no gene match: 13. The CDR3 runs 16 residues. The CDR3 protein is CASSPSDRVTGEKLFF. CDR3 in DNA: TGTGCCAGCAGTCCGTCCGACAGGGTAACGGGTGAAAAACTGTTTTTT.

The chain uses TRBV9 and TRBJ2-2, with D unclear. Trimming shortened V by 0 bases and J by 1 base, and 7 bases separated the two germline ends. This CDR3 is 15 amino acids long. Germline V CDR1 and CDR2: SGDLS, YYNGEE. CDR3 bases: TGTGCCAGCAGCGTAGTGCCAGAGAACACCGGGGAGCTGTTTTTT. Translation: CASSVVPENTGELFF.

V gene TRBV18 combines with J gene TRBJ2-7; 11 nucleotides match TRBD2. This CDR3 contains 16 residues. Germline-derived CDR1 and CDR2 are KGHSH and LQKENI. The V segment lost 6 bases and the J segment 6 bases; nucleotides outside the gene matches: 13. The chain's CDR3 is CASSQLSGRAFSEQYF. The CDR3 nucleotides read TGTGCCAGCTCCCAGCTTAGCGGGAGGGCCTTCTCCGAGCAGTACTTC.

The rearrangement uses TRBV18 and TRBJ1-5; tentatively, D is TRBD1 (6 bases). Trimming took off 6 bases at V and 2 bases at J, with 17 bases between the two ends. CDR3 length equals 16 residues. Germline values: CDR1 KGHSH, CDR2 LQKENI. The CDR3 bases are TGTGCCAGCTCGCCAACAGGGTTGGGAGGCAATCAGCCCCAGCATTTT. It yields the protein CASSPTGLGGNQPQHF.

The gene calls are TRBV19 and TRBJ1-3, with D hard to call. The CDR3 covers 15 residues. Trimming took off 6 bases at V and 0 bases at J, with 12 bases between the two ends. Germline CDR1 reads LNHDA; CDR2 reads SQIVND (reference sequence). CDR3: CASRSEGSSGNTIYF. The CDR3 bases are TGTGCCAGTAGGTCAGAAGGGAGCTCTGGAAACACCATATATTTT. The full variable domain, with the rest looked up from reference TRBV19 and TRBJ1-3, is DGGITQSPKYLFRKEGQNVTLSCEQNLNHDAMYWYRQDPGQGLRLIYYSQIVNDFQKGDIAEGYSVSREKKESFPLTVTSAQKNPTAFYLCASRSEGSSGNTIYFGEGSWLTVV.

The rearrangement links TRBV7-9 to TRBJ1-2; 7 bases match TRBD1. V dropped 5 bases and J dropped 8; count of bases not matched to a gene: 8. CDR1 is SEHNR, CDR2 FQNEAQ, per germline (reference sequence). The CDR3 extends over 13 amino acids. CDR3 sequence (DNA): TGTGCCAGCAGCCAGACAGGGCTCGGAGGCTACACCTTC. It is translated as CASSQTGLGGYTF.

V usage is TRBV12-3 or TRBV12-4 and J usage is TRBJ2-5; D is undetermined. The CDR3 is 12 amino acids. Trimming removed 4 bases from V and 4 bases from J, with 7 bases in between. CDR3 bases: TGTGCCAGCAGTTACAGAAGAGAGACCCAGTACTTC. Translating gives CASSYRRETQYF.

The chain is built from TRBV14 and TRBJ1-3; D may be TRBD1 (6 bases). CDR3 size: 13 residues. Trimming removed 4 bases at V and 10 bases at J, with 14 bases between. Germline CDR1 is SGHDN and CDR2 is FVKESK. CDR3 nucleotide sequence: TGTGCCAGCAGCCCCCGGGGACATGGTACCATATATTTT. It specifies CASSPRGHGTIYF.

The chain is built from TRBV6-6 and TRBJ2-2, with 12 bases aligning to TRBD2. The V gene end was trimmed by 5 bases and the J gene end by 6 bases; junction bases not matched to a gene: 4. The CDR3 extends over 15 amino acids. Germline assignment: CDR1 MNHNY and CDR2 SVGAGI (reference sequence). CDR3 nucleotides: TGTGCCAGCAGTAACCTAGCGGGAGGGTCCGGGGAGCTGTTTTTT. It is translated as CASSNLAGGSGELFF.

This clone came up a few times. V usage is TRBV6-2 or TRBV6-3 and J usage is TRBJ2-2, with 7 positions matching TRBD1. J gave up 7 bases and V 5 bases, and 7 bases lay outside the gene matches. The CDR3 has 14 amino acids. Per the germline V gene, CDR1 is MNHEY and CDR2 is SVGEGT. The CDR3 spells CASSKTGAGGELFF. In nucleotides, the CDR3 is TGTGCCAGCAGTAAAACAGGGGCGGGCGGGGAGCTGTTTTTT.

The gene calls are TRBV28 and TRBJ1-1, with 7 positions matching TRBD1. With V trimmed by 5 bases and J by 11 bases, 8 bases remained unmatched. The CDR3 runs to 12 residues. Germline lookup yields CDR1 MDHEN and CDR2 SYDVKM. The CDR3 reads CASSLLQGKAFF. The CDR3 DNA reads as TGTGCCAGCAGTCTCCTACAGGGGAAGGCTTTCTTT.

Concerning this clone: The junction and the germline gene differ at one end; a read error may be behind it. The chain combines TRBV6-1 with TRBJ2-1, with D perhaps TRBD1 (6 bases). The CDR3 totals 13 residues. Germline assignment: CDR1 MNHNS and CDR2 SASEGT. This CDR3 is CASSEGGLPEEFF. In nucleotides, the CDR3 is TGTGCCAGCAGTGAAGGGGGGCTCCCTGAGGAGTTCTTC.

This rearrangement joins TRBV4-3 to TRBJ1-1, with 8 bases that match TRBD1. CDR3 length: 14 amino acids. From germline, CDR1 is LGHNA and CDR2 YSLEER. The ends lost 4 bases at V and 2 bases at J; junction bases unmatched: 3. CDR3 DNA: TGCGCCAGCAGCCCCGGACAGGGTAACACTGAAGCTTTCTTT. This gives the protein CASSPGQGNTEAFF.

Only one count was recorded for this clone. This chain links TRBV27 with TRBJ2-7; 11 bases align to TRBD2. CDR3 length: 14 amino acids. Germline V CDR1 and CDR2: MNHEY, SMNVEV (reference sequence). V lost 7 bases and J lost 6; bases outside the gene matches: 8. In DNA form, the CDR3 reads TGTGCCAGCACCCCTTTGGGGACTAGCGGCGAGCAGTACTTC. Encoded protein: CASTPLGTSGEQYF.

The chain combines TRBV7-2 with TRBJ2-5, with a weak D call TRBD2 (5 bases). Trimming removed 3 bases from V and 0 bases from J, with 11 bases in between. This CDR3 contains 15 residues. Germline V CDR1 and CDR2: SGHTA, FQGNSA. The CDR3 here is CASSLDSRYQETQYF. CDR3 nucleotide sequence: TGTGCCAGCAGCTTGGACTCCCGTTACCAAGAGACCCAGTACTTC.

The gene calls are TRBV5-1 and TRBJ1-3; TRBD1 might be the D (5 bases). V dropped 7 bases and J dropped 3 bases, with 17 bases sitting between them. The germline V gene encodes CDR1 SGHRS and CDR2 YFSETQ. CDR3 size: 15 residues. CDR3 nucleotide sequence: TGCGCCAGCCTTCAAGCCCGGGGACTTGGAAACACCATATATTTT. It codes for CASLQARGLGNTIYF.

This chain links TRBV9 with TRBJ2-1; 9 nucleotides align to TRBD2. The CDR3 has 16 amino acids. The germline gives CDR1 SGDLS, CDR2 YYNGEE. Losses at the gene ends were 4 bases for V and 1 base for J; bases not matched to a gene: 6. Here the CDR3 DNA reads TGTGCCAGCAGCCCCCGACTAGCGGTATCCTACAATGAGCAGTTCTTC. Translation: CASSPRLAVSYNEQFF.

In DNA form, the CDR3 reads TGTGCCAGCAGCGGTACGGGGGGCATGGGGAGGCAGTATTTT. Translated: CASSGTGGMGRQYF. This rearrangement joins TRBV7-9 to TRBJ2-3; a possible D gene is TRBD2 (7 bases). The CDR3 is made up of 14 amino acids. V gave up 5 bases and J gave up 11 bases, with 20 bases separating them. Germline CDR1 SEHNR, CDR2 FQNEAQ (reference sequence).

The genes are TRBV5-1 and TRBJ2-1; D is ambiguous. Trimming took 0 bases from V and 0 from J, leaving 10 bases between them. The CDR3 length is 16 residues. Germline assignment: CDR1 SGHRS and CDR2 YFSETQ. In DNA form, the CDR3 reads TGCGCCAGCAGCTTGGAAGCAGGTTTCTCCTACAATGAGCAGTTCTTC. Translation: CASSLEAGFSYNEQFF.

The chain employs TRBV5-5 and TRBJ2-7; 7 nucleotides match TRBD2. The germline V gene has CDR1 SGHKS and CDR2 YYEKEE (reference sequence). V dropped 4 bases and J dropped 4; count of bases not matched to a gene: 11. This CDR3 comprises 15 residues. CDR3 nucleotides: TGTGCCAGCAGCCCTCAGGGAGCGGGACCTTACGAGCAGTACTTC. Its protein is CASSPQGAGPYEQYF.

A single count supports this clone. The V and J genes are TRBV6-4 and TRBJ1-1; D might be TRBD1 (5 bases). The ends were cut back, 2 bases at V and 1 base at J, with 5 bases in the middle. Germline CDR1 is MRHNA and CDR2 is SNTAGT. The CDR3 loop spans 13 amino acids. CDR3 region: CASSDRGNTEAFF. The CDR3 nucleotides are TGTGCCAGCAGTGACAGGGGGAACACTGAAGCTTTCTTT.

The rearrangement links TRBV5-1 to TRBJ1-3; D unresolved. With 1 base removed from V and 0 bases from J, the gap between germline ends came to 11 bases. The CDR3 contains 16 residues. CDR1 and CDR2 (germline): SGHRS, YFSETQ. CDR3 amino acids: CASSLHIGSSGNTIYF. The DNA for the CDR3 is TGCGCCAGCAGCTTGCATATCGGTTCCTCTGGAAACACCATATATTTT. Supplemented by reference TRBV5-1 and TRBJ1-3, the full variable domain reads KAGVTQTPRYLIKTRGQQVTLSCSPISGHRSVSWYQQTPGQGLQFLFEYFSETQRNKGNFPGRFSGRQFSNSRSEMNVSTLELGDSALYLCASSLHIGSSGNTIYFGEGSWLTVV.

The chain is built from TRBV5-5 and TRBJ1-3; D gene unclear. This CDR3 contains 17 residues. Germline V gene data show CDR1 as SGHKS and CDR2 as YYEKEE (reference sequence). Trimming took 2 bases from V and 0 from J, leaving 15 bases between them. In DNA form, the CDR3 reads TGTGCCAGCAGCTTCGGAGAGGCACTCACCTCTGGAAACACCATATATTTT. Its protein product is CASSFGEALTSGNTIYF. The full variable domain, completed using reference TRBV5-5 and TRBJ1-3, is DAGVTQSPTHLIKTRGQQVTLRCSPISGHKSVSWYQQVLGQGPQFIFQYYEKEERGRGNFPDRFSARQFPNYSSELNVNALLLGDSALYLCASSFGEALTSGNTIYFGEGSWLTVV.

CDR3 in amino acids: CASSPTSGRSRGETQYF. The CDR3 DNA reads as TGTGCCAGCAGCCCGACTAGCGGGAGGAGTAGGGGAGAGACCCAGTACTTC. V gene TRBV3-1 (or the pseudogene TRBV3-2) combines with J gene TRBJ2-5, with 13 nucleotides matching TRBD2. Germline V gene sequence: CDR1 LGHDT, CDR2 YNNKEL (reference sequence). V gave up 4 bases and J gave up 4 bases; unmatched junction bases: 9. This CDR3 is 17 amino acids long.

V gene TRBV6-2 or TRBV6-3 combines with J gene TRBJ2-1; TRBD2 aligns across 9 bases. CDR1 is MNHEY, CDR2 SVGEGT, per germline. The CDR3 is 15 amino acids. V trimming: 6 bases; J trimming: 6 bases; junction bases outside the gene matches: 9. The chain's CDR3 is CASSELAGRTNEQFF. The CDR3 DNA reads as TGTGCCAGCAGCGAGCTAGCGGGGAGAACCAATGAGCAGTTCTTC.

The chain uses TRBV13 and TRBJ2-1; weak D call: TRBD1 (5 bases). Germline assignment: CDR1 PRHDT and CDR2 FYEKMQ (reference sequence). The V end was cut by 3 bases, the J end by 4 bases, with 7 bases between. There are 13 residues in the CDR3. CDR3 nucleotides: TGTGCCAGCAGCTTGCAGGGATACAATGAGCAGTTCTTC. Translation: CASSLQGYNEQFF.

This chain links TRBV6-4 with TRBJ1-5; tentative D call: TRBD1 (6 bases). The CDR3 is 13 residues long. Trimming left V 3 bases short and J 7 bases short, with 10 bases between. CDR1 is MRHNA, CDR2 SNTAGT, per germline. The CDR3: CASSEGGRQPQHF. DNA of the CDR3: TGTGCCAGCAGTGAAGGGGGACGGCAGCCCCAGCATTTT.